This T cell receptor beta chain was recorded in a study of neoadjuvant anti-PD-1 for oral cavity cancer. Regarding time point: after neoadjuvant nivolumab, at surgical resection. Losses at the gene ends were 5 bases for V and 5 bases for J; bases not matched to a gene: 6. From germline, CDR1 is MNHNY and CDR2 SVGAGI (reference sequence). The CDR3 sequence is 14 residues long. Libraries were prepared by immunoSEQ multiplex PCR; TCRdb keeps only in-frame clonotypes and omits some of them. The sample contains approximately 16,000 clones, roughly 40% of which appear only once. J is TRBJ1-2 and V is TRBV6-6, with 9 bases lining up with TRBD1. The sequence came from a person between 40 and 85 years old with oral cavity squamous cell carcinoma. Sequenced here: tumor tissue, sampled after nivolumab (anti-PD-1) treatment. The CDR3 protein is CASSKGQGPYGYTF. The CDR3 DNA reads as TGTGCCAGCAGTAAGGGACAGGGACCTTATGGCTACACCTTC.